The rows below give T cell receptor beta chains drawn from one sample of a study of molecular identifiers for immune sequencing clone quantification. TCRdb ran MiXCR on the PCR reads and lists one entry per CDR3 protein. This table has about 630,000 distinct CDR3 sequences, roughly 27% appearing once. The sequenced material came from naive CD8+ T cells from blood, with Jurkat cell RNA spiked in. All receptors derive from a human donor in good health. Some libraries in this study had Jurkat cell RNA spiked in. Each CDR3 is given with its conserved first and last residue. Each record gives: J gene, clone size, V gene, D gene, CDR3 length, CDR3 protein, CDR3 DNA. A D gene is named only where the DNA matches it firmly. Not all rows give a size; the values are once, few, many and, for expanded clones, a class.

J: TRBJ2-4; size: many; V: TRBV7-9; D: TRBD1; length: 16; CDR3: CASSPTTGRAKNIQYF; DNA: TGTGCCAGCAGCCCGACGACAGGGCGGGCCAAAAACATTCAGTACTTC
J: TRBJ2-5; size: NA; V: TRBV10-3; D: NA; length: 14; CDR3: CTISVEGYQETQYF; DNA: TGTACCATCAGTGTAGAGGGGTACCAAGAGACCCAGTACTTC
J: TRBJ2-7; size: many; V: TRBV7-9; D: TRBD2; length: 15; CDR3: CASSPRLAGGYEQYF; DNA: TGTGCCAGCAGCCCCCGACTAGCGGGGGGCTACGAGCAGTACTTC
J: TRBJ2-7; size: NA; V: TRBV20-1; D: TRBD2; length: 15; CDR3: CSARDSRGSSYEQYF; DNA: TGCAGTGCTAGAGATAGTCGCGGGAGCTCCTACGAGCAGTACTTC
J: TRBJ2-5; size: NA; V: TRBV7-9; D: NA; length: 15; CDR3: CASSLAATGEETKYF; DNA: TGTGCCAGCAGCTTAGCGGCGACAGGCGAGGAGACCAAGTACTTC
J: TRBJ2-3; size: many; V: TRBV12-3/TRBV12-4; D: TRBD1; length: 14; CDR3: CASSTDRGIDTQYF; DNA: TGTGCCAGCAGTACGGACAGGGGGATAGATACGCAGTATTTT
J: TRBJ2-3; size: few; V: TRBV5-1; D: NA; length: 15; CDR3: CASSLGALASDTQYF; DNA: TGCGCCAGCAGCTTGGGGGCCCTAGCGTCAGATACGCAGTATTTT
J: TRBJ2-5; size: few; V: TRBV12-3/TRBV12-4; D: NA; length: 15; CDR3: CASTPQGGLQETQYF; DNA: TGTGCCAGCACCCCTCAGGGGGGTTTACAAGAGACCCAGTACTTC
J: TRBJ2-5; size: NA; V: TRBV5-6; D: NA; length: 15; CDR3: CASSSQAASQETQYF; DNA: TGTGCCAGCAGCTCCCAGGCAGCAAGCCAAGAGACCCAGTACTTC
J: TRBJ1-5; size: many; V: TRBV27; D: TRBD1; length: 14; CDR3: CASGDRGINQPQHF; DNA: TGTGCCAGCGGGGACAGGGGAATCAATCAGCCCCAGCATTTT
J: TRBJ1-1; size: many; V: TRBV2; D: NA; length: 13; CDR3: CASSESLNTEAFF; DNA: TGTGCCAGCAGTGAGTCCCTCAACACTGAAGCTTTCTTT
J: TRBJ2-3; size: many; V: TRBV6-5; D: NA; length: 13; CDR3: CASSPKTVDTQYF; DNA: TGTGCCAGCAGTCCAAAGACGGTAGATACGCAGTATTTT
J: TRBJ1-1; size: NA; V: TRBV11-2; D: NA; length: 16; CDR3: CASSLVAGVGNTEAFF; DNA: TGTGCCAGCAGCTTAGTTGCCGGGGTCGGGAACACTGAAGCTTTCTTT
J: TRBJ2-7; size: NA; V: TRBV28; D: TRBD2; length: 15; CDR3: CASLFRGGAAYEQYF; DNA: TGTGCCAGCCTCTTCCGGGGGGGGGCCGCCTACGAGCAGTACTTC
J: TRBJ2-1; size: many; V: TRBV27; D: NA; length: 15; CDR3: CASSPVLGERNEQFF; DNA: TGTGCCAGCAGTCCCGTCCTGGGGGAGCGTAATGAGCAGTTCTTC
J: TRBJ2-7; size: many; V: TRBV7-9; D: NA; length: 11; CDR3: CASSFRDEQYF; DNA: TGTGCCAGCAGCTTCCGGGACGAGCAGTACTTC
J: TRBJ1-2; size: NA; V: TRBV27; D: NA; length: 12; CDR3: CASRGRSYGYTF; DNA: TGTGCCAGCAGAGGACGGAGCTATGGCTACACCTTC
J: TRBJ2-2; size: many; V: TRBV20-1; D: TRBD2; length: 16; CDR3: CSANLMERELDGELFF; DNA: TGCAGTGCTAACCTGATGGAGCGGGAGTTAGACGGGGAGCTGTTTTTT
J: TRBJ2-3; size: many; V: TRBV24-1; D: NA; length: 16; CDR3: CATSDLGSSSTDTQYF; DNA: TGTGCCACCAGTGATTTGGGCTCCTCCAGCACAGATACGCAGTATTTT
J: TRBJ2-1; size: few; V: TRBV12-3/TRBV12-4; D: NA; length: 14; CDR3: CASSFSTAYNEQFF; DNA: TGTGCCAGCAGTTTTTCGACGGCCTACAATGAGCAGTTCTTC
J: TRBJ2-7; size: few; V: TRBV12-5; D: NA; length: 13; CDR3: CASSGPPYYEQYF; DNA: TGTGCTAGTTCAGGCCCCCCCTACTACGAGCAGTACTTC
J: TRBJ2-2; size: many; V: TRBV7-2; D: NA; length: 13; CDR3: CASSLYETGELFF; DNA: TGTGCCAGCAGCCTATACGAGACCGGGGAGCTGTTTTTT
J: TRBJ1-4; size: few; V: TRBV30; D: TRBD1; length: 16; CDR3: CAWSAYNGQDNEKLFF; DNA: TGTGCCTGGAGTGCGTACAATGGACAGGATAACGAAAAACTGTTTTTT
J: TRBJ2-3; size: many; V: TRBV12-3/TRBV12-4; D: NA; length: 13; CDR3: CASSPGTSDTQYF; DNA: TGTGCCAGCAGTCCAGGGACGTCGGATACGCAGTATTTT
J: TRBJ2-3; size: many; V: TRBV29-1; D: NA; length: 12; CDR3: CSVVSYTDTQYF; DNA: TGCAGCGTTGTAAGTTACACAGATACGCAGTATTTT
J: TRBJ1-2; size: NA; V: TRBV30; D: NA; length: 12; CDR3: CAWSALTYGYTF; DNA: TGTGCCTGGAGCGCCCTTACCTATGGCTACACCTTC
J: TRBJ1-1; size: NA; V: TRBV27; D: NA; length: 14; CDR3: CASSSCGMNTEAFF; DNA: TGTGCCAGCAGTTCGTGCGGCATGAACACTGAAGCTTTCTTT
J: TRBJ1-1; size: once; V: TRBV19; D: TRBD1; length: 14; CDR3: CASNRQGGGTEAFF; DNA: TGTGCCAGTAATCGACAGGGGGGAGGCACTGAAGCTTTCTTT
J: TRBJ2-4; size: NA; V: TRBV7-9; D: TRBD1; length: 16; CDR3: CASSQTGGLKQNIQYF; DNA: TGTGCCAGCAGCCAAACAGGGGGCTTAAAGCAAAACATTCAGTACTTC
J: TRBJ2-7; size: many; V: TRBV4-3; D: NA; length: 15; CDR3: CASSPHEGSSYEQYF; DNA: TGCGCCAGCAGCCCTCACGAGGGGTCCTCCTACGAGCAGTACTTC
J: TRBJ2-5; size: many; V: TRBV27; D: TRBD1; length: 15; CDR3: CASSLIGQGRETQYF; DNA: TGTGCCAGCAGTCTAATTGGACAGGGCAGAGAGACCCAGTACTTC
J: TRBJ2-7; size: few; V: TRBV6-6; D: TRBD1; length: 15; CDR3: CASSYIQGARDEQYF; DNA: TGTGCCAGCAGTTACATACAGGGGGCCCGGGACGAGCAGTACTTC
J: TRBJ2-1; size: few; V: TRBV29-1; D: NA; length: 17; CDR3: CSVEGLPRTSSYNEQFF; DNA: TGCAGCGTTGAAGGGCTACCACGTACGAGCTCCTACAATGAGCAGTTCTTC
J: TRBJ2-7; size: few; V: TRBV7-8; D: TRBD1; length: 17; CDR3: CASSFPTGVRETYEQYF; DNA: TGTGCCAGCAGCTTCCCAACAGGGGTGCGAGAAACCTACGAGCAGTACTTC
J: TRBJ2-1; size: NA; V: TRBV27; D: NA; length: 16; CDR3: CASSNPLGNSYNEQFF; DNA: TGTGCCAGCAGTAACCCACTAGGGAACTCCTACAATGAGCAGTTCTTC
J: TRBJ1-1; size: NA; V: TRBV19; D: NA; length: 12; CDR3: CASSNIGDEAFF; DNA: TGTGCCAGTAGTAATATCGGGGATGAAGCTTTCTTT
J: TRBJ2-1; size: NA; V: TRBV7-6; D: NA; length: 15; CDR3: CASSLAAGTGNEQFF; DNA: TGTGCCAGCAGCTTAGCTGCGGGAACGGGCAATGAGCAGTTCTTC
J: TRBJ1-4; size: NA; V: TRBV19; D: NA; length: 15; CDR3: CASSSSGAHNEKLFF; DNA: TGTGCCAGTAGTTCGTCAGGGGCGCATAATGAAAAACTGTTTTTT
J: TRBJ2-1; size: NA; V: TRBV24-1; D: NA; length: 12; CDR3: CATSAEWGGQFF; DNA: TGTGCCACCAGTGCGGAATGGGGTGGGCAGTTCTTC
J: TRBJ2-5; size: NA; V: TRBV28; D: NA; length: 16; CDR3: CASSFPRSEYQETQYF; DNA: TGTGCCAGCAGTTTTCCCCGATCGGAGTACCAAGAGACCCAGTACTTC